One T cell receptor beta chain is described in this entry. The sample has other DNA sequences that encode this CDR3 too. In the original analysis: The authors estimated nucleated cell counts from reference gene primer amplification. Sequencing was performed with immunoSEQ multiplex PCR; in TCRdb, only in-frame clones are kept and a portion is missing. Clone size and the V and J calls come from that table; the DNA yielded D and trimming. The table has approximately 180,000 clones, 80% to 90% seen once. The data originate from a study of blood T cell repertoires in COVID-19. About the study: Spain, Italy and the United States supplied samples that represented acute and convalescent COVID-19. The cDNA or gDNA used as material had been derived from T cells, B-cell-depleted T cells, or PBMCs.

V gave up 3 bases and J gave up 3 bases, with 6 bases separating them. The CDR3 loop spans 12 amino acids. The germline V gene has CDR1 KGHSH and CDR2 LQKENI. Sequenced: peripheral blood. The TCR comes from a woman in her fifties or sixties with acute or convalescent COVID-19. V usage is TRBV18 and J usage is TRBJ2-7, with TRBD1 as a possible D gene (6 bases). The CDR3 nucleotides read TGTGCCAGCTCACCGGACAGCTACGAGCAGTACTTC. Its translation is CASSPDSYEQYF.